Each of the 25 T cell receptor beta chains below was sequenced from the same sample in a study of blood T cell repertoires in COVID-19 (dated by TCRdb to the early 2020s). Libraries came from the immunoSEQ multiplex PCR assay. TCRdb provides this immuneACCESS table in a form limited to in-frame rearrangements. Some clones are lacking; in checked studies, under half of them reflect an unresolved V gene, and why the rest are absent is not known. This sample gives under 500,000 clones in total; roughly 91% of them show up just once. Jointly, the top ten make up approximately 4.5% of the sample. The sample consisted of peripheral blood. The receptors were gathered from a woman in her 30s with acute or convalescent COVID-19.

This clone was recorded only once. This chain links TRBV21-1 with TRBJ2-7; the tabulated D call, TRBD2, remains unverified against the DNA. TRBV21-1 is termed a pseudogene. The CDR3 is made up of 14 amino acids. The CDR3 here is CASSKGMSSYEQYF. CDR3 DNA sequence: TGTGCCAGCAGCAAAGGTATGAGCTCCTACGAGCAGTACTTC.

The chain carries TRBV18 and TRBJ2-1, with D possibly TRBD2 on 6 matching bases. Trimming removed 3 bases at V and 7 bases at J, with 13 bases between. Germline loops: CDR1 KGHSH, CDR2 LQKENI. CDR3 length equals 14 residues. CDR3 protein: CASSPGPAGNEQFF. The CDR3 DNA is TGTGCCAGCTCACCGGGGCCGGCGGGAAATGAGCAGTTCTTC.

The chain carries TRBV25-1 and TRBJ1-1; D gene unclear. CDR3 length equals 13 residues. Germline V gene data show CDR1 as MGHDK and CDR2 as SYGVNS. The V end lost 6 bases, the J end lost 1 base, and 9 bases lay between the germline ends. This CDR3 reads CASSRTSNTEAFF. Here the CDR3 DNA reads TGTGCCAGCAGCCGAACATCGAACACTGAAGCTTTCTTT.

V usage is TRBV19 and J usage is TRBJ2-7; TRBD1 aligns across 9 bases. This CDR3 contains 13 residues. V lost 7 bases to trimming and J lost 3 bases; unmatched junction nucleotides: 4. Germline V gives CDR1 LNHDA, CDR2 SQIVND (reference sequence). The CDR3 DNA reads as TGTGCCAGTATGGGACAGGGTAACTACGAGCAGTACTTC. Protein sequence: CASMGQGNYEQYF.

The chain carries TRBV27 and TRBJ1-1; 7 positions agree with TRBD1. V shed 5 bases, J shed 4 bases, and the junction held 7 bases outside the gene matches. Germline V gene sequence: CDR1 MNHEY, CDR2 SMNVEV (reference sequence). The CDR3 length is 14 residues. CDR3 bases: TGTGCCAGCAGTGCAGGGGGGATAGGCACTGAAGCTTTCTTT. Its protein product is CASSAGGIGTEAFF.

This clone has a single count. V usage is TRBV5-1 and J usage is TRBJ2-6; perhaps TRBD1 as D (5 bases). The V end lost 4 bases, the J end lost 3 bases, and 11 bases lay between the germline ends. Germline CDR1 is SGHRS and CDR2 is YFSETQ. The CDR3 runs to 15 residues. DNA for the CDR3: TGCGCCAGCAGCACACCAGGGATTGGGGCCAACGTCCTGACTTTC. Its protein product is CASSTPGIGANVLTF.

The J gene is TRBJ2-2, the V gene TRBV5-4; 12 bases align to TRBD1. V shed 0 bases and J 6 bases; nucleotides not matched to a gene: 3. The CDR3 has 16 residues. Germline CDR1 reads SGHNT; CDR2 reads YYREEE (reference sequence). CDR3 sequence (DNA): TGTGCCAGCAGCTTGGGGGGACAGGGGGCATCCGGGGAGCTGTTTTTT. Encoded protein: CASSLGGQGASGELFF. The variable domain in full, completed from reference TRBV5-4 and TRBJ2-2, reads ETGVTQSPTHLIKTRGQQVTLRCSSQSGHNTVSWYQQALGQGPQFIFQYYREEENGRGNFPPRFSGLQFPNYSSELNVNALELDDSALYLCASSLGGQGASGELFFGEGSRLTVL.

The chain couples TRBV6-6 to TRBJ1-1; no definite D call. Germline CDR1 and CDR2: MNHNY and SVGAGI (reference sequence). V lost 1 base to trimming and J lost 10 bases, with 10 bases between them. The CDR3 is 12 residues long. Here the CDR3 reads CASSYFREGAFF. Written as DNA, the CDR3 is TGTGCCAGCAGTTACTTCCGGGAGGGAGCTTTCTTT.

The genes are TRBV15 and TRBJ2-3; 8 bases are a match to TRBD2. Germline CDR1 LNHNV, CDR2 YYDKDF (reference sequence). The CDR3 sequence is 14 residues long. After removal of 8 bases from V and 4 bases from J, the junction contained 8 bases not matched to a gene. The CDR3 protein is CATAEGLDADTQYF. CDR3 nucleotide sequence: TGTGCCACCGCCGAGGGACTAGACGCAGATACGCAGTATTTT.

The chain employs TRBV21-1 and TRBJ2-1; the D call in the table, TRBD1, was not verified against the DNA. TRBV21-1 represents a pseudogene. The CDR3 extends over 15 amino acids. The CDR3 here is CASSGRDRAYNEQFF. CDR3 nucleotide sequence: TGTGCCAGCAGCGGCCGGGACAGGGCCTACAATGAGCAGTTCTTC.

This clone was counted a few times. The chain joins TRBV7-9 to TRBJ1-5; 7 bases align to TRBD1. The CDR3 is made up of 13 amino acids. CDR1 SEHNR and CDR2 FQNEAQ come from the germline V gene (reference sequence). Losses at the gene ends were 4 bases for V and 7 bases for J; bases not matched to a gene: 4. The CDR3 reads CASSYRQGQPQHF. In DNA form, the CDR3 reads TGTGCCAGCAGCTATCGACAGGGACAGCCCCAGCATTTT.

The rearrangement links TRBV6-1 to TRBJ2-2, with TRBD1 matching over 7 bases. This CDR3 is built from 15 residues. The trim removed 4 bases at V and 9 bases at J, leaving 11 bases unmatched. The germline CDR1 and CDR2 sequences are MNHNS and SASEGT. CDR3 region: CASSGGRGGVRELFF. The CDR3 DNA is TGTGCCAGCAGTGGCGGCCGAGGGGGCGTTAGGGAGCTGTTTTTT.

The chain carries TRBV5-6 and TRBJ2-7, with a possible D match to TRBD2 (6 bases). The V end lost 4 bases, the J end lost 7 bases, and 12 bases lay between the germline ends. Germline V gene lookup returns CDR1 SGHDT and CDR2 YYEEEE. This CDR3 comprises 12 residues. CDR3 DNA: TGTGCCAGCAGCCCGGGGGTCCAGGAGCAGTACTTC. This encodes CASSPGVQEQYF.

This chain joins TRBV5-5 and TRBJ1-1; a possible D gene is TRBD1 (5 bases). With 4 bases removed from V and 5 bases from J, the gap between germline ends came to 24 bases. The CDR3 length is 17 residues. The V gene's germline CDR1 is SGHKS and CDR2 YYEKEE (reference sequence). CDR3 sequence (DNA): TGTGCCAGCAGCGGTATAGCTTGGGGCGGCGGGGTTACTGAAGCTTTCTTT. Encoded protein: CASSGIAWGGGVTEAFF. The whole variable domain, filled in from reference TRBV5-5 and TRBJ1-1, reads DAGVTQSPTHLIKTRGQQVTLRCSPISGHKSVSWYQQVLGQGPQFIFQYYEKEERGRGNFPDRFSARQFPNYSSELNVNALLLGDSALYLCASSGIAWGGGVTEAFFGQGTRLTVV.

This sequence joins TRBV27 and TRBJ1-2; D call uncertain. Trimming pared 0 bases from V and 7 bases from J, leaving 9 bases between. There are 13 residues in the CDR3. Germline loops: CDR1 MNHEY, CDR2 SMNVEV (reference sequence). CDR3 sequence reads: CASSLSGIGGYTF. CDR3 coding DNA: TGTGCCAGCAGTTTATCCGGGATCGGTGGCTACACCTTC.

V gene TRBV21-1 combines with J gene TRBJ1-5; no check of the table's D call, TRBD1, against the DNA was made. TRBV21-1 is a pseudogene locus. This CDR3 is built from 18 residues. Here the CDR3 DNA reads TGTGCCCCCACTCGGGCAGGGGCGTTTACCTATAGCAATCAGCCCCAGCATTTT. It is translated as CAPTRAGAFTYSNQPQHF.

This sequence joins TRBV7-9 and TRBJ1-2; maybe TRBD1 (6 bases). The germline gives CDR1 SEHNR, CDR2 FQNEAQ (reference sequence). This CDR3 region has 13 residues. Trimming left V 3 bases short and J 1 base short, with 6 bases between. The CDR3 protein is CASSLDSNYGYTF. The CDR3 nucleotides read TGTGCCAGCAGCTTGGACAGTAACTATGGCTACACCTTC. Full variable domain (rest looked up from reference TRBV7-9 and TRBJ1-2): DTGVSQNPRHKITKRGQNVTFRCDPISEHNRLYWYRQTLGQGPEFLTYFQNEAQLEKSRLLSDRFSAERPKGSFSTLEIQRTEQGDSAMYLCASSLDSNYGYTFGSGTRLTVV.

The J gene is TRBJ2-1, the V gene TRBV7-2, with TRBD2 matching over 8 bases. Germline V lookup: CDR1 SGHTA, CDR2 FQGNSA. V lost 2 bases to trimming and J lost 10 bases; unmatched junction nucleotides: 4. The CDR3 contains 13 residues. The CDR3 spells CASSLSPSGEQFF. CDR3 DNA sequence: TGTGCCAGCAGCTTATCGCCTAGCGGGGAGCAGTTCTTC.

The rearrangement joins TRBV6-5 to TRBJ2-5, with 8 bases lining up with TRBD1. This CDR3 region has 15 residues. J was trimmed by 3 bases and V by 5 bases; bases with no gene match: 8. From germline, CDR1 is MNHEY and CDR2 SVGAGI. The CDR3 reads CASSPAGQGEETQYF. CDR3 nucleotide sequence: TGTGCCAGCAGTCCCGCCGGACAGGGAGAAGAGACCCAGTACTTC.

The chain has TRBV10-3 and TRBJ1-1; D possibly corresponds to TRBD1 (6 bases). Trimming left V 6 bases short and J 5 bases short, with 13 bases between. Germline-derived CDR1 and CDR2 are ENHRY and SYGVKD. The CDR3 extends over 13 amino acids. The CDR3 nucleotides are TGTGCCATCAGACGACAGGCGGCTACTGAAGCTTTCTTT. Protein product: CAIRRQAATEAFF.

To note about this clone: The junction departs from the called germline gene at one end, perhaps through a read error. V usage is TRBV5-4 and J usage is TRBJ2-7; TRBD1 matches 9 bases. Germline CDR1 is SGHNT and CDR2 is YYREEE (reference sequence). This CDR3 has 14 residues. The CDR3 DNA follows: TGTGCCAGCAGTCCCCCGGGACAGGGTATTATCAAGTCCTTC. Its translation: CASSPPGQGIIKSF.

This chain uses TRBV6-6 with TRBJ1-4; TRBD1 might be the D (6 bases). The germline V and J ends were trimmed by 4 bases and 8 bases, with 11 bases remaining between them. Germline V gives CDR1 MNHNY, CDR2 SVGAGI (reference sequence). CDR3 length equals 13 residues. The CDR3 here is CASSSDRAEKLFF. The CDR3 DNA reads TGTGCCAGCAGTTCGGACAGAGCAGAAAAACTGTTTTTT.

This sequence joins TRBV19 and TRBJ1-2; 7 nucleotides agree with TRBD1. This CDR3 is 20 amino acids long. Germline V lookup: CDR1 LNHDA, CDR2 SQIVND (reference sequence). V was clipped by 2 bases and J by 2 bases; unmatched bases: 20. CDR3 amino acids: CASSIRGTRGRKTLNYGYTF. The CDR3 region has the DNA TGTGCCAGTAGTATAAGGGGAACGAGGGGGCGGAAGACACTGAACTATGGCTACACCTTC. Full variable domain (remainder filled in from reference TRBV19 and TRBJ1-2): DGGITQSPKYLFRKEGQNVTLSCEQNLNHDAMYWYRQDPGQGLRLIYYSQIVNDFQKGDIAEGYSVSREKKESFPLTVTSAQKNPTAFYLCASSIRGTRGRKTLNYGYTFGSGTRLTVV.

The V gene is TRBV6-1, the J gene TRBJ1-1; D gene uncertain. Trimming stripped 3 bases from V and 7 bases from J, with 9 bases between. This CDR3 region has 12 residues. CDR1 and CDR2 (germline): MNHNS, SASEGT. This chain's CDR3 is CASSDARFEAFF. CDR3 DNA: TGTGCCAGCAGTGACGCTAGATTTGAAGCTTTCTTT.

V usage is TRBV25-1 and J usage is TRBJ1-2, with 8 bases identical to TRBD1. Germline V gives CDR1 MGHDK, CDR2 SYGVNS. V gave up 1 base and J gave up 3 bases; unmatched junction bases: 7. CDR3 length equals 16 residues. CDR3 DNA: TGTGCCAGCAGTGAATGGAGACAGGGGAAGGACTATGGCTACACCTTC. It translates to CASSEWRQGKDYGYTF.